One and the same sample provided the 25 T cell receptor beta chains below, sequenced in a study of blood T cell repertoires in COVID-19. Clones were read by immunoSEQ multiplex PCR, and TCRdb kept only the in-frame ones, dropping some. The table includes more than 300,000 clones, around 90% detected once. The specimen sequenced was PBMCs or T cells enriched from blood (not recorded which). The receptors were sampled from a woman in her 30s who had recovered from COVID-19.

Comment on this clone: This sample includes further DNA sequences coding for the same CDR3. The J gene is TRBJ1-1, the V gene TRBV6-5, with D possibly being TRBD1 (6 bases). CDR3 length: 13 amino acids. The V gene lost 3 bases and the J gene lost 4 bases, with 9 bases spanning the gap. The V gene's germline CDR1 is MNHEY and CDR2 SVGAGI. The CDR3 nucleotides read TGTGCCAGCAGTTATGGGGGCGGCACTGAAGCTTTCTTT. Translation gives CASSYGGGTEAFF.

The V call is TRBV6-1, the J call TRBJ1-1; D unclear. V gave up 2 bases and J gave up 0 bases, with 13 bases separating them. This CDR3 is 16 amino acids long. From germline, CDR1 is MNHNS and CDR2 SASEGT. The CDR3 loop is CASSELGGSMNTEAFF. The DNA of the CDR3 is TGTGCCAGCAGTGAACTTGGCGGATCCATGAACACTGAAGCTTTCTTT.

Turning to this clone: Other DNA variants within this sample encode the same CDR3. The V and J genes are TRBV6-5 and TRBJ2-7, with TRBD1 matching over 11 bases. CDR1 is MNHEY and CDR2 is SVGAGI in the germline V gene. Losses at the gene ends were 2 bases for V and 7 bases for J; bases not matched to a gene: 4. CDR3 length: 14 residues. Here the CDR3 reads CASSYGQGAREQYF. The CDR3 coding sequence is TGTGCCAGCAGTTACGGACAGGGGGCGCGGGAGCAGTACTTC.

The CDR3 DNA reads as TGTGCCAGCAGTACCGAAGGATCGGGGACCTACAATGAGCAGTTCTTC. Amino acids: CASSTEGSGTYNEQFF. The chain recombines TRBV27 with TRBJ2-1, with D tentatively TRBD2 (5 bases). Germline values: CDR1 MNHEY, CDR2 SMNVEV (reference sequence). The length of the CDR3 is 16 residues. V was trimmed by 5 bases and J by 2 bases, leaving 16 bases between them.

The rearrangement links TRBV30 to TRBJ2-5; D might be TRBD1 (5 bases). The V end was cut by 4 bases, the J end by 3 bases, with 12 bases between. Germline CDR1 GTSNPN, CDR2 SVGIG (reference sequence). The CDR3 has 13 residues. The CDR3 DNA sequence: TGTGCCTGGACTTCCGACAGAAAAGAGACCCAGTACTTC. Translating gives CAWTSDRKETQYF.

This rearrangement joins TRBV4-1 to TRBJ2-4; D remains unclear. This CDR3 is built from 13 residues. Germline CDR1 is MGHRA and CDR2 is YSYEKL. V lost 6 bases, J lost 0 bases, and 6 bases lay in between. The CDR3 region has the DNA TGCGCCAGCAGAGAGCTAGCCAAAAACATTCAGTACTTC. Translated, it gives CASRELAKNIQYF.

The chain links TRBV25-1 to TRBJ1-5; D is uncertain. This CDR3 spans 12 amino acids. V shed 4 bases and J shed 5 bases, with 6 bases lying between them. Germline V CDR1 and CDR2: MGHDK, SYGVNS. The DNA of the CDR3 is TGTGCCAGCAGTGTTGGAGATCAGCCCCAGCATTTT. It yields the protein CASSVGDQPQHF.

This rearrangement joins TRBV6-5 to TRBJ2-7; D might be TRBD2 (5 bases). The germline gives CDR1 MNHEY, CDR2 SVGAGI. The CDR3 extends over 13 amino acids. The ends were cut back, 0 bases at V and 6 bases at J, with 9 bases in the middle. CDR3 region: CASSYSKGAEQYF. The CDR3 region has the DNA TGTGCCAGCAGTTACTCGAAGGGAGCCGAGCAGTACTTC.

The chain has TRBV19 and TRBJ2-2; TRBD1 agrees at 9 bases. CDR1 is LNHDA and CDR2 is SQIVND in the germline V gene (reference sequence). The CDR3 length is 16 residues. The V segment lost 4 bases and the J segment 4 bases; nucleotides outside the gene matches: 7. The CDR3 loop reads CASSRGTGYGTGELFF. Here the CDR3 DNA reads TGTGCCAGTAGTAGAGGGACAGGGTACGGCACCGGGGAGCTGTTTTTT. The full variable domain, its missing parts supplied by reference TRBV19 and TRBJ2-2, is DGGITQSPKYLFRKEGQNVTLSCEQNLNHDAMYWYRQDPGQGLRLIYYSQIVNDFQKGDIAEGYSVSREKKESFPLTVTSAQKNPTAFYLCASSRGTGYGTGELFFGEGSRLTVL.

The chain employs TRBV6-5 and TRBJ1-4; 9 bases align to TRBD1. This CDR3 comprises 16 residues. V lost 0 bases and J lost 8; bases outside the gene matches: 7. CDR1 and CDR2 (germline): MNHEY, SVGAGI. The CDR3 region is CASSYSRDRVREKLFF. CDR3 bases: TGTGCCAGCAGTTACTCCCGGGACAGGGTACGGGAAAAACTGTTTTTT.

In nucleotides, the CDR3 is TGTGCCAGCTCAACTCTAGGAGATACGCAGTATTTT. Its protein product is CASSTLGDTQYF. The chain carries TRBV18 and TRBJ2-3; D call uncertain. CDR1 is KGHSH and CDR2 is LQKENI in the germline V gene. This CDR3 spans 12 amino acids. The ends were cut back, 5 bases at V and 5 bases at J, with 8 bases in the middle. The variable domain in full, with the rest retrieved from reference TRBV18 and TRBJ2-3, is NAGVMQNPRHLVRRRGQEARLRCSPMKGHSHVYWYRQLPEEGLKFMVYLQKENIIDESGMPKERFSAEFPKEGPSILRIQQVVRGDSAAYFCASSTLGDTQYFGPGTRLTVL.

This clone was found once. This sequence joins TRBV30 and TRBJ1-4; tentative D call: TRBD1 (5 bases). Germline assignment: CDR1 GTSNPN and CDR2 SVGIG (reference sequence). This CDR3 has 18 residues. The V end was cut by 1 base, the J end by 8 bases, with 26 bases between. The CDR3 sequence: CAWSAPWGVGGNLEKLFF. In DNA form, the CDR3 reads TGTGCCTGGAGTGCCCCCTGGGGTGTTGGGGGGAATTTGGAAAAACTGTTTTTT.

This sequence joins TRBV3-1 (or the pseudogene TRBV3-2) and TRBJ1-2, with D tentatively TRBD1 (5 bases). This CDR3 contains 15 residues. With 1 base removed from V and 3 bases from J, the gap between germline ends came to 12 bases. Looked up from germline, CDR1 is LGHDT and CDR2 is YNNKEL (reference sequence). CDR3 region: CASSQALPRDYGYTF. The CDR3 DNA is TGTGCCAGCAGCCAAGCTCTCCCCAGGGACTATGGCTACACCTTC.

V usage is TRBV14 and J usage is TRBJ2-1; 8 bases map to TRBD2. This CDR3 comprises 15 residues. V shed 4 bases and J 3 bases; nucleotides not matched to a gene: 5. Germline CDR1 and CDR2: SGHDN and FVKESK. The CDR3 is CASSPPGLVYNEQFF. The CDR3 coding sequence is TGTGCCAGCAGCCCTCCGGGACTAGTCTACAATGAGCAGTTCTTC.

V is TRBV5-4 and J is TRBJ1-6; possible D gene TRBD1, 6 bases. CDR3 length equals 14 residues. Trimming cost V 1 base and J 8 bases, with 10 bases left between them. Per germline, CDR1 SGHNT and CDR2 YYREEE (reference sequence). CDR3 sequence reads: CASSLTGWDSPLHF. The DNA of the CDR3 is TGTGCCAGCAGCTTGACAGGGTGGGATTCACCCCTCCACTTT.

The chain joins TRBV5-4 to TRBJ1-6, with D uncertain. The CDR3 spans 15 residues. The germline gives CDR1 SGHNT, CDR2 YYREEE (reference sequence). Trimming stripped 4 bases from V and 7 bases from J, with 15 bases between. This CDR3 reads CASSPGAEPNSPLHF. The DNA for the CDR3 is TGTGCCAGCAGCCCCGGAGCAGAGCCCAATTCACCCCTCCACTTT.

The chain links TRBV3-1 (or the pseudogene TRBV3-2) to TRBJ1-3; D possibly corresponds to TRBD1 (5 bases). Germline V gene lookup returns CDR1 LGHDT and CDR2 YNNKEL (reference sequence). Trimming cost V 5 bases and J 2 bases, with 13 bases left between them. The length of the CDR3 is 15 residues. CDR3 nucleotide sequence: TGTGCCAGCAGCTTCTCGGGGGATCCTGGAAACACCATATATTTT. Protein sequence: CASSFSGDPGNTIYF.

The rearrangement links TRBV7-6 to TRBJ2-1; 7 nucleotides align to TRBD1. J gave up 2 bases and V 5 bases, and 6 bases lay outside the gene matches. Germline V gene data show CDR1 as SGHVS and CDR2 as FNYEAQ. CDR3 length: 15 amino acids. As DNA, the CDR3 is TGTGCCAGCAGCCTAGGGACAGTGACCTACAATGAGCAGTTCTTC. Translated, it gives CASSLGTVTYNEQFF.

The chain recombines TRBV30 with TRBJ2-1, with 7 positions matching TRBD2. The V and J ends lost 4 bases and 6 bases, in that order; junction bases with no gene match: 6. Germline CDR1 and CDR2: GTSNPN and SVGIG (reference sequence). The CDR3 is 13 residues long. The CDR3 loop is CAWTLGGGNEQFF. CDR3 in DNA: TGTGCCTGGACCTTGGGGGGGGGCAATGAGCAGTTCTTC.

The chain employs TRBV21-1 and TRBJ2-2; TRBD1, the D gene given by the table, was not confirmed from the DNA. TRBV21-1 is reported as a pseudogene. CDR3 length: 15 residues. As DNA, the CDR3 is TGTGCCAGCAGCAACAGACAGGGGAACACCGGGGAGCTGTTTTTT. As protein: CASSNRQGNTGELFF.

The J gene is TRBJ1-1, the V gene TRBV3-1 (or the pseudogene TRBV3-2); no clear D gene. CDR1 is LGHDT, CDR2 YNNKEL, per germline (reference sequence). V dropped 2 bases and J dropped 0 bases, with 10 bases sitting between them. CDR3 length: 15 residues. CDR3 region: CASSQLQTMNTEAFF. As DNA, the CDR3 is TGTGCCAGCAGCCAACTACAGACAATGAACACTGAAGCTTTCTTT.

V is TRBV5-6 and J is TRBJ1-1, with 9 bases identical to TRBD1. The CDR3 is 16 amino acids. Per the germline V gene, CDR1 is SGHDT and CDR2 is YYEEEE. After removal of 4 bases from V and 4 bases from J, the junction contained 11 bases not matched to a gene. This CDR3 is CASSPKSQGAGTEAFF. The CDR3 region has the DNA TGTGCCAGCAGCCCGAAATCACAGGGGGCCGGCACTGAAGCTTTCTTT.

CDR3 amino acids: CAWSSGVGSYEQYF. CDR3 nucleotide sequence: TGTGCCTGGAGTTCCGGGGTTGGATCCTACGAGCAGTACTTC. The V call is TRBV30, the J call TRBJ2-7, with D possibly being TRBD2 (5 bases). Germline V gene lookup returns CDR1 GTSNPN and CDR2 SVGIG (reference sequence). The CDR3 extends over 14 amino acids. V lost 2 bases and J lost 1, with 12 bases in between.

The chain recombines TRBV19 with TRBJ2-7; possible D gene TRBD2, 5 bases. Between the trimmed V and J ends, which lost 2 bases and 3 bases, there was a span of 8 bases. This CDR3 comprises 13 residues. CDR1 is LNHDA and CDR2 is SQIVND in the germline V gene (reference sequence). CDR3 loop: CASSIFRDYEQYF. In nucleotides, the CDR3 is TGTGCCAGTAGTATATTCCGGGACTACGAGCAGTACTTC.

The chain joins TRBV3-1 (or the pseudogene TRBV3-2) to TRBJ2-7; D unclear. CDR1 is LGHDT and CDR2 is YNNKEL in the germline V gene (reference sequence). Trimming took off 0 bases at V and 0 bases at J, with 12 bases between the two ends. CDR3 length: 16 amino acids. CDR3 nucleotides: TGTGCCAGCAGCCAAGAAATGACACCCAGCTCCTACGAGCAGTACTTC. The encoded protein is CASSQEMTPSSYEQYF.